This TCR beta chain derives from a study of beta chain features in type 1 diabetes. Study-level findings and limits: Shorter TCRB CDR3s, moderately but significantly so, marked every one of the four CD4+ subsets in Type 1 diabetes patients. Patients' naive, central memory and Treg TCRB repertoires seemed closer to one another than those of healthy donors.

Concerning this clone: Antigen specificity is unknown.

Expressed TCRB transcripts got sequenced, as all isolated RNA was reverse transcribed. The assay was immunoSEQ multiplex PCR, and TCRdb's table has in-frame clones only and misses some. The sample comprises 300,000 to 400,000 clones, approximately 13% of which are singletons, and over 0.014% rests with the top ten. Trimming took 1 base from V and 1 from J; bases not matched to a gene: 9. This CDR3 is 17 amino acids long. The germline gives CDR1 MGHRA, CDR2 YSYEKL. CD4+ cells of the naive, central memory, regulatory and stem cell-like memory types were sorted via CD45RO/CCR7/CD25/CD127/CD95/CD27. V is TRBV4-1 and J is TRBJ2-7, with 8 nucleotides matching TRBD2. Sequenced material: naive CD4+ T cells from blood. This receptor was obtained from a woman between 18 and 29 years old with type 1 diabetes. The CDR3 nucleotides are TGCGCCAGCAGCCAAGGCCTAGCGGGTCCCCCATCCTACGAGCAGTACTTC. Translating gives CASSQGLAGPPSYEQYF.